These T cell receptor beta chains were read from a single sample in a study of blood T cell repertoires in COVID-19. Produced via immunoSEQ multiplex PCR; TCRdb's table is partial and in-frame only. The sample lists around 400,000 clones, around 83% occurring once. The sample was PBMCs or T cells enriched from blood (not recorded which). These receptors all stem from a woman aged 50 to 65 who had recovered from COVID-19. Both conserved end residues are part of each CDR3. A D gene is named only where the DNA matches it firmly. The size entry is marked missing in some rows and otherwise reads once, few, many or a size class.

TRBV18,NA,few,TRBJ1-2,CASSPRAEANYGYTF,TGTGCCAGCTCACCACGGGCAGAAGCTAACTATGGCTACACCTTC
TRBV6-1,TRBD1,NA,TRBJ1-4,CASSEQTGRVGKLFF,TGTGCCAGCAGTGAACAGACAGGGCGGGTTGGAAAACTGTTTTTT
TRBV6-2/TRBV6-3,NA,NA,TRBJ1-1,CASSIQGAEAFF,TGTGCCAGCAGTATACAGGGTGCCGAGGCTTTCTTT
TRBV4-2,NA,NA,TRBJ2-3,CASSQVGPSTDTQYF,TGTGCCAGCAGCCAAGTGGGGCCCAGCACAGATACGCAGTATTTT
TRBV7-9,TRBD1,NA,TRBJ1-1,CASSPDRGRTEAFF,TGTGCCAGCAGCCCGGACAGGGGCCGGACTGAAGCTTTCTTT
TRBV19,NA,NA,TRBJ2-2,CASSTSRVLTGELFF,TGTGCCAGTAGTACATCCAGGGTACTCACCGGGGAGCTGTTTTTT
TRBV5-1,TRBD1,NA,TRBJ1-4,CASSALAGGLNEKLFF,TGCGCCAGCAGCGCCCTTGCAGGGGGCCTGAATGAAAAACTGTTTTTT
TRBV27,TRBD2,NA,TRBJ2-3,CASRVALAGAVFADTQYF,TGTGCCAGCAGAGTTGCCCTAGCGGGAGCGGTATTTGCAGATACGCAGTATTTT
TRBV6-5,TRBD2,NA,TRBJ2-3,CASSSDGGVGTQYF,TGTGCCAGCAGTTCCGACGGGGGGGTGGGTACGCAGTATTTT
TRBV5-1,TRBD1,NA,TRBJ1-4,CASSPGTGSANEKLFF,TGCGCCAGCAGCCCCGGGACAGGGAGCGCTAATGAAAAACTGTTTTTT
TRBV7-8,NA,NA,TRBJ2-1,CASSLGLSYLNNEQFF,TGTGCCAGCAGCTTAGGACTGTCCTATTTGAACAATGAGCAGTTCTTC
TRBV11-1,TRBD2,NA,TRBJ2-3,CASSSSGSGDTQYF,TGTGCCAGCAGCTCAAGCGGGAGCGGGGATACGCAGTATTTT
TRBV5-1,NA,NA,TRBJ2-5,CASSFAGSVETQYF,TGCGCCAGCAGCTTTGCGGGGAGCGTAGAGACCCAGTACTTC
TRBV6-2/TRBV6-3,TRBD1,NA,TRBJ2-7,CASSKLQGANSYEQYF,TGTGCCAGCAGTAAACTACAGGGGGCTAACTCCTACGAGCAGTACTTC
TRBV11-2,TRBD2,NA,TRBJ2-3,CASSPRLAAGTDTQYF,TGTGCCAGCAGCCCACGACTAGCGGCAGGCACAGATACGCAGTATTTT
TRBV18,NA,NA,TRBJ1-3,CASSPLSGSAGNTIYF,TGTGCCAGCTCACCACTCTCAGGTTCTGCGGGAAACACCATATATTTT
TRBV2,TRBD1,NA,TRBJ1-5,CASNRGQVLEPQHF,TGTGCCAGCAACAGGGGACAGGTTTTGGAGCCCCAGCATTTT
TRBV19,TRBD1,NA,TRBJ1-5,CASNTRTGGNQPQHF,TGTGCCAGTAATACTAGAACAGGGGGCAATCAGCCCCAGCATTTT
TRBV4-2,NA,NA,TRBJ1-2,CASSQDLGLPLSGYTF,TGTGCCAGCAGCCAAGATCTGGGACTGCCTCTCTCTGGCTACACCTTC
TRBV20-1,TRBD1,NA,TRBJ1-2,CSAPQGEGYTF,TGCAGTGCTCCACAGGGGGAGGGCTACACCTTC
TRBV19,NA,NA,TRBJ1-2,CASRPGVVLNYGYTF,TGTGCCAGCCGTCCAGGGGTCGTCCTCAACTATGGCTACACCTTC
TRBV9,NA,NA,TRBJ1-4,CASSISTGPNEKLFF,TGTGCCAGCAGCATATCGACAGGACCTAATGAAAAACTGTTTTTT
TRBV13,TRBD2,NA,TRBJ2-2,CASRSPLAGGNTGELFF,TGTGCCAGCAGGTCCCCCCTAGCGGGGGGGAACACCGGGGAGCTGTTTTTT
TRBV4-1,TRBD1,NA,TRBJ2-7,CASSHRQTGIYEQYF,TGCGCCAGCAGCCACCGACAGACAGGGATCTACGAGCAGTACTTC
TRBV5-4,TRBD1,once,TRBJ1-2,CASSLTGGDGYTF,TGTGCCAGCAGCTTAACAGGGGGCGATGGCTACACCTTC
TRBV7-3,NA,NA,TRBJ2-1,CASSSTSYNEQFF,TGTGCCAGCAGCTCGACTAGCTACAATGAGCAGTTCTTC
TRBV14,NA,NA,TRBJ1-3,CASSHRLESYSGNTIYF,TGTGCCAGCAGCCATAGACTGGAGTCCTACTCTGGAAACACCATATATTTT
TRBV23-1,TRBD2,NA,TRBJ2-1,CASSQGEGYNEQFF,TGCGCCAGCAGTCAGGGGGAGGGGTACAATGAGCAGTTCTTC
TRBV11-3,NA,NA,TRBJ2-5,CASSLITTGRGETQYF,TGTGCCAGCAGCTTGATCACGACAGGTCGGGGAGAGACCCAGTACTTC
TRBV25-1,NA,NA,TRBJ2-3,CASSEKQGPDTQYF,TGTGCCAGCAGTGAAAAGCAGGGGCCAGATACGCAGTATTTT
TRBV19,NA,NA,TRBJ1-2,CASRSMAQSYGYTF,TGTGCCAGTAGATCAATGGCTCAGTCCTATGGCTACACCTTC
TRBV27,NA,NA,TRBJ1-4,CASSPTRPSQGREKLFF,TGTGCCAGCAGTCCCACCCGCCCCTCACAGGGAAGGGAAAAACTGTTTTTT
TRBV6-2/TRBV6-3,TRBD1,NA,TRBJ1-5,CASSSRTGVQPQHF,TGTGCCAGCAGCTCCCGGACAGGGGTTCAGCCCCAGCATTTT
TRBV6-6,TRBD1,NA,TRBJ1-1,CASSPDRERSVMNTEAFF,TGTGCCAGCAGTCCGGACAGGGAGAGATCCGTCATGAACACTGAAGCTTTCTTT
TRBV7-2,TRBD2,NA,TRBJ2-1,CASSPTSGPYNEQFF,TGTGCCAGCAGTCCCACTAGCGGGCCTTACAATGAGCAGTTCTTC
TRBV5-5,TRBD1,NA,TRBJ1-5,CASSLGQGDQPQHF,TGTGCCAGCAGCTTGGGACAGGGGGATCAGCCCCAGCATTTT
TRBV6-6,NA,NA,TRBJ2-7,CASREGYQGPSYEQYF,TGTGCCAGCCGCGAGGGTTATCAAGGACCATCCTACGAGCAGTACTTC
TRBV19,TRBD1,once,TRBJ2-5,CASSIPGQGGETQYF,TGTGCCAGTAGTATACCGGGACAGGGGGGAGAGACCCAGTACTTC
TRBV7-2,NA,NA,TRBJ2-5,CASSLFISQETQYF,TGTGCCAGCAGCTTATTTATCTCCCAAGAGACCCAGTACTTC
TRBV9,NA,NA,TRBJ1-5,CASSEAPDSNQPQHF,TGTGCCAGCAGCGAAGCGCCAGATAGCAATCAGCCCCAGCATTTT
TRBV15,NA,NA,TRBJ2-1,CATSRGVQGTRREQFF,TGTGCCACCAGCAGAGGTGTCCAGGGTACTCGTCGTGAGCAGTTCTTC
TRBV16,NA,NA,TRBJ2-7,CASSQSAGVVGEQYF,TGTGCCAGCAGCCAATCGGCAGGGGTAGTGGGGGAGCAGTACTTC
TRBV7-3,NA,once,TRBJ2-1,CASSFGADEQFF,TGTGCCAGCAGCTTCGGAGCTGACGAGCAGTTCTTC
TRBV6-2/TRBV6-3,TRBD1,NA,TRBJ1-6,CASSNIDRVPLHF,TGTGCCAGCAGTAACATCGACAGGGTTCCCCTCCACTTT
TRBV7-8,NA,NA,TRBJ1-4,CASSLAGLSTNEKLFF,TGTGCCAGCAGCTTAGCGGGCCTCTCAACTAATGAAAAACTGTTTTTT
TRBV4-1,TRBD2,once,TRBJ2-7,CASSHPQGGTSGTYEQYF,TGCGCCAGCAGCCACCCTCAGGGGGGGACTAGCGGGACCTACGAGCAGTACTTC
TRBV11-1,NA,NA,TRBJ2-1,CASRFGGSLGEQFF,TGTGCCAGCAGGTTTGGGGGGAGTCTTGGTGAGCAGTTCTTC
TRBV7-8,TRBD1,NA,TRBJ1-1,CASSFRDRVTEAFF,TGTGCCAGCAGCTTCCGGGACAGGGTGACTGAAGCTTTCTTT
TRBV27,TRBD2,NA,TRBJ2-5,CASSLGTSLKTQYF,TGTGCCAGCAGTTTAGGGACTAGTTTGAAGACCCAGTACTTC
TRBV27,NA,NA,TRBJ1-2,CASSNTGQSRGYGYTF,TGTGCCAGCAGTAATACCGGACAGTCGAGGGGCTATGGCTACACCTTC
TRBV7-2,TRBD1,NA,TRBJ1-5,CASSRDRGQGNQPQHF,TGTGCCAGCAGCCGCGACAGGGGTCAGGGCAATCAGCCCCAGCATTTT
TRBV6-2/TRBV6-3,NA,NA,TRBJ1-5,CASSPRRSGNQPQHF,TGTGCCAGCAGTCCCCGGCGGTCTGGCAATCAGCCCCAGCATTTT